The next 31 T cell receptor beta chains were all read from a single sample in a study of T cell repertoires in cytomegalovirus infection. TCRdb reprocessed the reads via MiXCR and lists one record per CDR3 protein. The data show 510,000 or so distinct CDR3 sequences, with approximately 26% seen just once and 13% held by the top ten. The sequencing input was PBMCs. The receptors originated from a human donor in good health (CMV status not recorded). Some clones in this sample may be carry-over from other donors' samples.

CDR3 sequence reads: CASSLGALADTQYF. In nucleotides, the CDR3 is TGTGCCAGCAGCTTGGGGGCTTTGGCAGATACGCAGTATTTT. The gene calls are TRBV7-8 and TRBJ2-3, with D tentatively TRBD1 (6 bases). Germline-derived CDR1 and CDR2 are SGHVS and FQNEAQ. The germline V and J ends were trimmed by 3 bases and 4 bases, with 11 bases remaining between them. This CDR3 is 14 amino acids long.

This chain joins TRBV10-3 and TRBJ1-3; no reliable D call. The germline CDR1 and CDR2 sequences are ENHRY and SYGVKD. The CDR3 has 14 residues. V dropped 6 bases and J dropped 0 bases, with 9 bases sitting between them. The CDR3 sequence: CAIRGPSSGNTIYF. As DNA, the CDR3 is TGTGCCATCAGAGGACCGAGCTCTGGAAACACCATATATTTT.

This chain links TRBV27 with TRBJ1-5; D is perhaps TRBD1 (6 bases). This CDR3 region has 16 residues. In germline, CDR1 is MNHEY, CDR2 SMNVEV (reference sequence). Trimming removed 8 bases at V and 5 bases at J, with 22 bases between. CDR3 coding DNA: TGTGCCAGCGGCATACCCGGTGGGGGGGCGGATCAGCCCCAGCATTTT. Protein product: CASGIPGGGADQPQHF.

This sequence joins TRBV7-8 and TRBJ2-1; 13 nucleotides match TRBD2. Trimming removed 4 bases from V and 6 bases from J; junction bases left unmatched: 6. The CDR3 extends over 16 amino acids. CDR1 SGHVS and CDR2 FQNEAQ come from the germline V gene. CDR3 bases: TGTGCCAGCAGCTCAACTAGCGGGAGGGCGTTCAATGAGCAGTTCTTC. It translates to CASSSTSGRAFNEQFF.

This clonotype was counted between two and nine times. The genes are TRBV14 and TRBJ1-3; D ambiguous. Germline-derived CDR1 and CDR2 are SGHDN and FVKESK. V was shortened by 1 base and J by 4 bases, with 8 bases between the two germline ends. The CDR3 runs to 14 residues. CDR3 nucleotide sequence: TGTGCCAGCAGCCAAGGGGTCCAGGGAAACACCATATATTTT. It translates to CASSQGVQGNTIYF.

In its sample, this clonotype was seen many times. This chain joins TRBV7-6 and TRBJ2-1; 11 positions match TRBD2. Trimming removed 2 bases from V and 0 bases from J; junction bases left unmatched: 3. The CDR3 has 17 amino acids. CDR1 is SGHVS, CDR2 FNYEAQ, per germline. CDR3: CASSLLAGGSSYNEQFF. The CDR3 DNA reads TGTGCCAGCAGCTTACTAGCGGGGGGAAGCTCCTACAATGAGCAGTTCTTC.

This clonotype was seen only a few times. V and J are TRBV6-2 or TRBV6-3 and TRBJ2-4; 9 nucleotides agree with TRBD1. Per the germline V gene, CDR1 is MNHEY and CDR2 is SVGEGT. There are 16 residues in the CDR3. J lost 1 base, V lost 7 bases, and 8 bases had no gene match. The DNA of the CDR3 is TGTGCCAGCAAATACTCCGGGACAGGGGCCAAAAACATTCAGTACTTC. Translating gives CASKYSGTGAKNIQYF.

This clonotype was detected ten times or more. The J gene is TRBJ2-7, the V gene TRBV28; TRBD2 matches at 8 bases. The CDR3 totals 14 residues. V gave up 6 bases and J gave up 3 bases; unmatched junction bases: 7. CDR1 and CDR2 from the germline V gene are MDHEN and SYDVKM. CDR3 nucleotide sequence: TGTGCCAGCAGCTTACTGGCGGGAGGCTACGAGCAGTACTTC. It is translated as CASSLLAGGYEQYF.

Only a few counts were recorded for this clonotype. The chain's CDR3 is CASSLTFWREVPGETQYF. CDR3 nucleotides: TGTGCCAGCAGCTTGACATTTTGGCGGGAGGTCCCCGGAGAGACCCAGTACTTC. The V and J genes are TRBV11-2 and TRBJ2-5; 8 bases align to TRBD2. CDR1 SGHAT and CDR2 FQNNGV come from the germline V gene. This CDR3 comprises 18 residues. V shed 3 bases, J shed 4 bases, and the junction held 16 bases outside the gene matches. Full variable domain (outside the CDR3, taken from reference TRBV11-2 and TRBJ2-5): EAGVAQSPRYKIIEKRQSVAFWCNPISGHATLYWYQQILGQGPKLLIQFQNNGVVDDSQLPKDRFSAERLKGVDSTLKIQPAKLEDSAVYLCASSLTFWREVPGETQYFGPGTRLLVL.

This clonotype was picked up one time. The chain uses TRBV11-2 and TRBJ2-6; 7 bases are a match to TRBD2. J lost 2 bases, V lost 5 bases, and 9 bases had no gene match. The CDR3 has 17 amino acids. CDR1 is SGHAT, CDR2 FQNNGV, per germline. CDR3 sequence (DNA): TGTGCCAGCAGCCCCCGGGGAGGGTCGACTGGGGCCAACGTCCTGACTTTC. Protein sequence: CASSPRGGSTGANVLTF. The full variable domain, with the rest looked up from reference TRBV11-2 and TRBJ2-6, is EAGVAQSPRYKIIEKRQSVAFWCNPISGHATLYWYQQILGQGPKLLIQFQNNGVVDDSQLPKDRFSAERLKGVDSTLKIQPAKLEDSAVYLCASSPRGGSTGANVLTFGAGSRLTVL.

This clonotype was picked up a small number of times. The chain employs TRBV10-3 and TRBJ1-3; unclear D gene. From germline, CDR1 is ENHRY and CDR2 SYGVKD. Trimming shortened V by 5 bases and J by 0 bases, and 8 bases separated the two germline ends. The CDR3 spans 14 residues. Written as DNA, the CDR3 is TGTGCCATCAGTCCCGGTAACTCTGGAAACACCATATATTTT. Translating gives CAISPGNSGNTIYF.

The chain has TRBV11-3 and TRBJ2-3; D call uncertain. The CDR3 is 15 residues long. Deletions cut 4 bases from V and 3 bases from J, with 14 bases between. Germline CDR1 reads SGHNT; CDR2 reads YENEEA. CDR3 loop: CASSSSRRATDTQYF. CDR3 bases: TGTGCCAGCAGCTCATCCCGTCGGGCTACAGATACGCAGTATTTT.

This chain connects TRBV7-4 to TRBJ1-4; D is unclear. This CDR3 is 15 amino acids long. Germline assignment: CDR1 SGHVT and CDR2 SQSDAQ. V lost 2 bases and J lost 5, with 12 bases in between. The CDR3 loop reads CASSLRTEQNEKLFF. CDR3 sequence (DNA): TGTGCCAGCAGCTTAAGGACCGAACAAAATGAAAAACTGTTTTTT. The full variable domain, rest sourced from reference TRBV7-4 and TRBJ1-4, is GAGVSQSPRYKVAKRGRDVALRCDSISGHVTLYWYRQTLGQGSEVLTYSQSDAQRDKSGRPSGRFSAERPERSVSTLKIQRTEQGDSAVYLCASSLRTEQNEKLFFGSGTQLSVL.

As regards this clonotype: One end of the junction does not line up with germline, which may come from a read error. The chain links TRBV7-9 to TRBJ2-3, with TRBD2 matching over 8 bases. The CDR3 runs to 9 residues. CDR1 is SEHNR and CDR2 is FQNEAQ in the germline V gene (reference sequence). The CDR3 here is CAHPTSGSF. DNA of the CDR3: TGTGCTCACCCCACTAGCGGCAGTTTT.

V gene TRBV7-2 combines with J gene TRBJ2-1; D gene unclear. The length of the CDR3 is 17 residues. Trimming took 5 bases from V and 2 from J, leaving 19 bases between them. Germline CDR1 SGHTA, CDR2 FQGNSA. CDR3 residues: CASSPGNWKLAYNEQFF. CDR3 in DNA: TGTGCCAGCAGCCCCGGTAATTGGAAGCTAGCCTACAATGAGCAGTTCTTC. Using reference TRBV7-2 and TRBJ2-1 for the parts outside the CDR3, the full variable domain is GAGVSQSPSNKVTEKGKDVELRCDPISGHTALYWYRQSLGQGLEFLIYFQGNSAPDKSGLPSDRFSAERTGGSVSTLTIQRTQQEDSAVYLCASSPGNWKLAYNEQFFGPGTRLTVL.

The V and J genes are TRBV20-1 and TRBJ2-1; D is undetermined. The CDR3 extends over 13 amino acids. Deletions cut 6 bases from V and 1 base from J, with 10 bases between. Germline-derived CDR1 and CDR2 are DFQATT and SNEGSKA (reference sequence). As DNA, the CDR3 is TGCAGTGCCCCGAAGAAATCCTACAATGAGCAGTTCTTC. It encodes CSAPKKSYNEQFF.

The chain links TRBV18 to TRBJ2-5; a possible D gene is TRBD2 (5 bases). The germline V and J ends were trimmed by 1 base and 5 bases, with 17 bases remaining between them. Germline CDR1 is KGHSH and CDR2 is LQKENI. This CDR3 has 16 amino acids. Here the CDR3 reads CASSPLPPSGSETQYF. The CDR3 bases are TGTGCCAGCTCACCACTCCCACCCAGCGGTTCCGAGACCCAGTACTTC.

There are a few counts of this clonotype. The chain recombines TRBV10-3 with TRBJ1-2, with 7 bases identical to TRBD1. The CDR3 sequence is 13 residues long. CDR1 is ENHRY, CDR2 SYGVKD, per germline. J lost 4 bases, V lost 3 bases, and 2 bases had no gene match. Here the CDR3 DNA reads TGTGCCATCAGTGAATGGGACAGCTATGGCTACACCTTC. This translates into CAISEWDSYGYTF.

This clonotype was found a few times. The chain is built from TRBV12-3 or TRBV12-4 and TRBJ2-3, with 9 bases fitting TRBD2. This CDR3 contains 20 residues. With 3 bases clipped from V and 0 bases from J, the junction kept 16 bases outside the gene matches. The CDR3 DNA sequence: TGTGCCAGCAGTTTCCCCTCTTCGAGACTAGCGGTTCCTAGCACAGATACGCAGTATTTT. Residues: CASSFPSSRLAVPSTDTQYF.

The chain carries TRBV5-4 and TRBJ2-3; TRBD2 agrees at 14 bases. V shed 2 bases, J shed 0 bases, and the junction held 11 bases outside the gene matches. From germline, CDR1 is SGHNT and CDR2 YYREEE (reference sequence). This CDR3 region has 20 residues. CDR3 region: CASSLPGLAGELPSTDTQYF. CDR3 coding DNA: TGTGCCAGCAGCTTACCGGGACTAGCGGGAGAGTTACCTAGCACAGATACGCAGTATTTT. Full variable domain (rest looked up from reference TRBV5-4 and TRBJ2-3): ETGVTQSPTHLIKTRGQQVTLRCSSQSGHNTVSWYQQALGQGPQFIFQYYREEENGRGNFPPRFSGLQFPNYSSELNVNALELDDSALYLCASSLPGLAGELPSTDTQYFGPGTRLTVL.

V and J are TRBV28 and TRBJ2-5, with TRBD2 as a possible D gene (6 bases). The V end lost 10 bases, the J end lost 5 bases, and 17 bases lay between the germline ends. The CDR3 runs 13 residues. Germline loops: CDR1 MDHEN, CDR2 SYDVKM. CDR3 coding DNA: TGTGCCAATCGGCGGGAAGGGTCGGAGACCCAGTACTTC. Its translation is CANRREGSETQYF. Based on the CDR3 plus reference TRBV28 and TRBJ2-5, the full variable domain is DVKVTQSSRYLVKRTGEKVFLECVQDMDHENMFWYRQDPGLGLRLIYFSYDVKMKEKGDIPEGYSVSREKKERFSLILESASTNQTSMYLCANRREGSETQYFGPGTRLLVL.

V gene TRBV14 combines with J gene TRBJ2-5, with D possibly called TRBD1 or TRBD2 (5 bases each). CDR1 and CDR2 (germline): SGHDN, FVKESK. Trimming removed 5 bases from V and 3 bases from J, with 16 bases in between. The CDR3 runs 15 residues. CDR3 sequence reads: CASSSTWDGEETQYF. Written as DNA, the CDR3 is TGTGCCAGCAGCTCAACTTGGGACGGAGAAGAGACCCAGTACTTC.

The V call is TRBV9, the J call TRBJ2-3, with D perhaps TRBD2 (6 bases). V was cut by 4 bases and J by 2 bases, with 11 bases left in between. Germline V gene data show CDR1 as SGDLS and CDR2 as YYNGEE. The CDR3 covers 14 residues. DNA for the CDR3: TGTGCCAGCAGCCTCTGGGACTTCACAGATACGCAGTATTTT. Translating it yields CASSLWDFTDTQYF.

This clonotype was recorded at least ten times. The chain links TRBV7-8 to TRBJ1-2; possible D gene TRBD1, 5 bases. Germline CDR1 is SGHVS and CDR2 is FQNEAQ. The CDR3 has 13 residues. V was shortened by 4 bases and J by 1 base, with 7 bases between the two germline ends. DNA of the CDR3: TGTGCCAGCAGCTCGGGGGATAACTATGGCTACACCTTC. It translates to CASSSGDNYGYTF.

The chain uses TRBV7-4 and TRBJ1-4; 8 bases are a match to TRBD1. Per germline, CDR1 SGHVT and CDR2 SQSDAQ. This CDR3 contains 14 residues. Trimming at V came to 5 bases and at J to 10 bases, leaving 9 bases not matched to a gene. The CDR3 nucleotides read TGTGCCAGCAGCCGAGGACAGGGCTGCAGAAAACTGTTTTTT. Amino acids: CASSRGQGCRKLFF.

The chain recombines TRBV20-1 with TRBJ2-3; D may match TRBD1 or TRBD2 (5 bases each). V was clipped by 3 bases and J by 4 bases, with 8 bases between them. This CDR3 has 12 amino acids. Germline CDR1 is DFQATT and CDR2 is SNEGSKA (reference sequence). CDR3 residues: CSASWGSDTQYF. The CDR3 coding sequence is TGCAGTGCTAGTTGGGGGTCAGATACGCAGTATTTT.

The rearrangement links TRBV29-1 to TRBJ1-1; D uncertain. The germline V gene encodes CDR1 SQVTM and CDR2 ANQGSEA. Trimming removed 6 bases at V and 8 bases at J, with 10 bases between. CDR3 length equals 10 residues. The CDR3 sequence: CSVRTVEAFF. As DNA, the CDR3 is TGCAGCGTGAGGACGGTAGAAGCTTTCTTT.

The chain uses TRBV7-3 and TRBJ2-2; no clear D gene. Germline V CDR1 and CDR2: SGHTA, FQGTGA. The CDR3 totals 15 residues. V was trimmed by 0 bases and J by 0 bases, leaving 5 bases between them. The CDR3 bases are TGTGCCAGCAGCTTAACGGTAGCGAACACCGGGGAGCTGTTTTTT. It specifies CASSLTVANTGELFF.

V gene TRBV10-3 combines with J gene TRBJ1-3; unclear D gene. The CDR3 contains 14 residues. V was pared by 11 bases and J by 0 bases, with 14 bases between. Germline CDR1 reads ENHRY; CDR2 reads SYGVKD. CDR3 bases: TGTGCCTATACACCAGAGCGCTCTGGAAACACCATATATTTT. Encoded protein: CAYTPERSGNTIYF.

The rearrangement uses TRBV10-3 and TRBJ2-3; 7 bases line up with TRBD2. The germline CDR1 and CDR2 sequences are ENHRY and SYGVKD. The junction had 0 bases not matched to a gene; V was cut back by 2 bases and J by 1 base. The CDR3 is 14 residues long. Here the CDR3 reads CAISEREGTDTQYF. The CDR3 region has the DNA TGTGCCATCAGTGAGCGGGAGGGCACAGATACGCAGTATTTT.

The J gene is TRBJ2-5, the V gene TRBV18; a weak D match, TRBD1 (6 bases). CDR1 and CDR2 from the germline V gene are KGHSH and LQKENI. Trimming cost V 4 bases and J 1 base, with 16 bases left between them. The CDR3 spans 16 residues. Here the CDR3 DNA reads TGTGCCAGCTCACTACTTGCGACAGGCCTCCAAGAGACCCAGTACTTC. This codes for CASSLLATGLQETQYF.